A selection of T cell receptor beta chains follows, all from one sample in a study of blood T cell repertoires in COVID-19. Data came from immunoSEQ multiplex PCR; TCRdb stores just in-frame clones and leaves some out. The data show about 180,000 clones, approximately 83% seen once. What was sequenced was peripheral blood. These receptors all stem from a man aged 55 to 70 with acute or convalescent COVID-19. CDR3s include the opening cysteine and the closing phenylalanine or tryptophan. The D gene is left open where the match is weak.

v_call	d_call	cdr3_length	j_call	cdr3_aa
TRBV24-1	-	12	TRBJ2-5	CATSDRGKTQYF
TRBV12-5	TRBD1	15	TRBJ2-3	CASGFGQGFGDTQYF
TRBV9	-	13	TRBJ1-2	CASSEQGHYGYTF
TRBV5-1	-	18	TRBJ2-2	CASSFEARGQRGTGELFF
TRBV12-5	TRBD1	14	TRBJ2-7	CASGAGQGTYEQYF
TRBV7-8	-	16	TRBJ1-1	CASSLGAGRMNTEAFF
TRBV28	-	14	TRBJ1-1	CASTRSGRGTEAFF
TRBV3-1/TRBV3-2	-	15	TRBJ1-1	CASSLGGVKDTEAFF
TRBV5-1	-	15	TRBJ2-7	CASSLEVNRVSEQYF
TRBV9	-	16	TRBJ1-2	CASSAPYGGAYYGYTF
TRBV27	-	15	TRBJ2-2	CASSFPRGLSGELFF
TRBV20-1	-	14	TRBJ2-1	CSASRGSSYNEQFF
TRBV6-5	-	15	TRBJ1-6	CASTEDGIYNSPLHF
TRBV5-8	-	15	TRBJ2-6	CASSLGASGANVLTF
TRBV27	-	14	TRBJ2-1	CASSPGGAMNEQFF
TRBV4-1	-	14	TRBJ1-4	CASSLQGTNEKLFF
TRBV2	-	14	TRBJ1-2	CASSEAQLIYGYTF
TRBV9	TRBD2	13	TRBJ2-7	CASSVAGGSEQYF
TRBV28	-	13	TRBJ1-1	CASSPTGHTEAFF
TRBV7-9	-	13	TRBJ2-1	CASSLAGAGEQFF
TRBV7-6	-	14	TRBJ1-5	CASSLTFGNQPQHF
TRBV28	TRBD2	16	TRBJ2-7	CASSLNPAGGPYEQYF
TRBV7-3	TRBD1	14	TRBJ1-3	CARNRDRGIDTIYF
TRBV28	-	13	TRBJ1-1	CASSLSYRAGAFF
TRBV19	-	12	TRBJ2-1	CASSTRVDEQFF
TRBV5-1	-	14	TRBJ1-4	CASSLVGGSNQLFF
TRBV19	-	15	TRBJ1-3	CATSAGGGPRNTIYF
TRBV21-1	-	16	TRBJ1-5	CASSKVGTGSNQPQHF
TRBV19	TRBD1	12	TRBJ1-1	CASRDRGTEAFF
TRBV27	-	15	TRBJ2-5	CASSGGPGGQETQYF
TRBV20-1	TRBD2	11	TRBJ2-7	CSATLAGGRLF
TRBV5-4	-	16	TRBJ1-6	CASSLGGQGNNSPLHF
TRBV21-1	-	13	TRBJ2-7	CASSKRTYREQYF
TRBV24-1	TRBD1	15	TRBJ2-7	CATSATTGGLGEQYF
TRBV14	TRBD1	17	TRBJ2-7	CASSQDPGQGGRYEQYF
TRBV27	TRBD1	14	TRBJ2-7	CASSFTGGRYEQYF
TRBV18	-	15	TRBJ1-2	CASSPEHRTNYGYTF
TRBV5-1	-	14	TRBJ2-2	CASSLVLAPGELFF
TRBV5-5	-	14	TRBJ1-3	CASSPGSYGNTIYF
TRBV6-5	-	14	TRBJ2-1	CASSYSATPDEQFF
TRBV18	-	16	TRBJ1-3	CASSPKEKGSGNTIYF
TRBV7-9	-	16	TRBJ2-3	CASSSRPGAVTDTQYF
TRBV5-4	-	15	TRBJ2-2	CASSFDGSKAGELFF
TRBV28	TRBD2	17	TRBJ2-4	CASRPTSGRAYGNIQYF
TRBV6-1	-	16	TRBJ2-7	CASSEGQELPSYEQYF
TRBV5-1	-	16	TRBJ2-7	CASSPGGLAANYEQYF
TRBV6-5	-	13	TRBJ1-1	CASSLGWNTEAFF
TRBV7-2	-	13	TRBJ2-1	CASTQDYVYEQFF
TRBV18	TRBD1	17	TRBJ1-5	CASSPLSLTGGRQPQHF
TRBV19	TRBD1	15	TRBJ1-1	CASSMVGTGGTEAFF
TRBV7-2	-	15	TRBJ2-5	CASSLFGGLGETQYF
TRBV13	-	14	TRBJ2-3	CASSPRGRTDTQYF